This T cell receptor (beta chain) was recovered during a study of T cell responses to AZD1222 COVID-19 vaccine. Sequencing was performed with immunoSEQ multiplex PCR; in TCRdb, only in-frame clones are kept and a portion is missing. This sample has roughly 130,000 clones, with 80% to 90% found just once. The CDR3 has 17 amino acids. The V gene's germline CDR1 is SGHNT and CDR2 YENEEA. V dropped 3 bases and J dropped 3 bases, with 18 bases sitting between them. The TCR sequence derives from an adult in good health. Source: peripheral blood, taken on day 0 of AZD1222 vaccination. The rearrangement uses TRBV11-3 and TRBJ1-3; possible D gene TRBD1, 5 bases. This CDR3 reads CASSFGGAAGFGNTIYF. The CDR3 region has the DNA TGTGCCAGCAGCTTCGGCGGGGCAGCCGGTTTTGGAAACACCATATATTTT.